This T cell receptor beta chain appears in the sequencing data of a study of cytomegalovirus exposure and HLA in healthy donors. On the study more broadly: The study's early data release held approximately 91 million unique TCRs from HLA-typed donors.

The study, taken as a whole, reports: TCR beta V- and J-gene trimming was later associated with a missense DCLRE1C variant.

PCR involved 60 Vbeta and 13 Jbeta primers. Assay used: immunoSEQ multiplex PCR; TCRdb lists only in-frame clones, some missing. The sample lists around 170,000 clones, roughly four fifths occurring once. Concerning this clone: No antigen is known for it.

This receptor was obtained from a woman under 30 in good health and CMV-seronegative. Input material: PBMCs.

In nucleotides, the CDR3 is TGTGCCTGGAGTGCGGGGAACGTCAATGAGCAGTTCTTC. Translated, it gives CAWSAGNVNEQFF. This chain links TRBV30 with TRBJ2-1, with D possibly TRBD2 on 5 matching bases. V was cut by 1 base and J by 6 bases, with 10 bases left in between. The CDR3 is 13 residues long. Germline-derived CDR1 and CDR2 are GTSNPN and SVGIG (reference sequence).